One and the same sample provided the 22 T cell receptor beta chains below, sequenced in a study of T-cell memory formation after mild COVID-19. TCRdb re-called the 5' RACE reads through MiXCR, storing one row per CDR3 protein. This table has 400,000 to 500,000 distinct CDR3 sequences, approximately 20% appearing once. The sample consisted of PBMCs or a T cell subset sorted from them (not recorded which). The receptors shown here come from an adult woman who had mild COVID-19 (a few samples of this study predate the infection). Cell type and time point are not known.

The CDR3, as DNA: TGTGCCAGCAGTTACGGCTTGCCTGTAGCTAACTATGGCTACACCTTC. Amino acids: CASSYGLPVANYGYTF. V is TRBV6-5 and J is TRBJ1-2; D uncertain. The CDR3 is 16 amino acids. Trimming removed 2 bases at V and 0 bases at J, with 13 bases between. Germline CDR1 reads MNHEY; CDR2 reads SVGAGI.

V gene TRBV7-6 combines with J gene TRBJ1-3; D unclear. Germline V gene data show CDR1 as SGHVS and CDR2 as FNYEAQ. The V end was cut by 0 bases, the J end by 2 bases, with 11 bases between. The CDR3 contains 16 residues. CDR3 bases: TGTGCCAGCAGCTTAGCGTTAAGAGCAGCTGGAAACACCATATATTTT. Protein product: CASSLALRAAGNTIYF.

V gene TRBV7-8 combines with J gene TRBJ2-3; tentatively, D is TRBD2 (5 bases). In germline, CDR1 is SGHVS, CDR2 FQNEAQ. Trimming pared 8 bases from V and 0 bases from J, leaving 12 bases between. This CDR3 region has 14 residues. In nucleotides, the CDR3 is TGTGCCAGCGGGGTGGAGGCTAGCACAGATACGCAGTATTTT. Translation gives CASGVEASTDTQYF.

This clonotype came up a few times. This chain connects TRBV6-2 or TRBV6-3 to TRBJ2-5; 9 bases fit TRBD2. Germline CDR1 reads MNHEY; CDR2 reads SVGEGT. J lost 5 bases, V lost 6 bases, and 16 bases had no gene match. The CDR3 has 17 amino acids. CDR3 DNA sequence: TGTGCCAGCAGAAACTACCGAGCGGGGGGCCCTAGGGAGACCCAGTACTTC. This gives the protein CASRNYRAGGPRETQYF.

This clonotype was counted between two and nine times. The genes are TRBV5-1 and TRBJ1-1; D not resolved. From germline, CDR1 is SGHRS and CDR2 YFSETQ. The CDR3 runs 13 residues. Trimming removed 0 bases at V and 9 bases at J, with 12 bases between. The CDR3 region is CASSLVSGDKAFF. In nucleotides, the CDR3 is TGCGCCAGCAGCTTGGTGTCAGGCGATAAAGCTTTCTTT.

This clonotype was seen a few times. J is TRBJ2-1 and V is TRBV7-9, with 8 bases matching TRBD2. The V and J ends lost 6 bases and 3 bases, in that order; junction bases with no gene match: 7. Germline-derived CDR1 and CDR2 are SEHNR and FQNEAQ (reference sequence). The CDR3 sequence is 15 residues long. CDR3 nucleotide sequence: TGTGCCAGCAGTCTGACGGCGGGAGGCTACAATGAGCAGTTCTTC. This sequence encodes CASSLTAGGYNEQFF.

In this sample, this clonotype turned up a few times. This rearrangement joins TRBV24-1 to TRBJ2-1; the D is unclear. Trimming left V 0 bases short and J 0 bases short, with 8 bases between. CDR1 KGHDR and CDR2 SFDVKD come from the germline V gene. This CDR3 comprises 16 residues. The CDR3 bases are TGTGCCACCAGTGATTTGTCTGGGGACTCCTACAATGAGCAGTTCTTC. Residues: CATSDLSGDSYNEQFF.

This clonotype was recorded many times. The chain recombines TRBV3-1 with TRBJ2-1; D is perhaps TRBD2 (7 bases). The length of the CDR3 is 14 residues. Germline V gene lookup returns CDR1 LGHDT and CDR2 YNNKEL (reference sequence). V was shortened by 4 bases and J by 11 bases, with 18 bases between the two germline ends. As DNA, the CDR3 is TGTGCCAGCAGCCTGTTTATGGGGGGGCTAAAGCAGTTCTTC. This translates into CASSLFMGGLKQFF.

Only a few counts were recorded for this clonotype. This chain links TRBV9 with TRBJ2-2; 14 bases line up with TRBD2. The length of the CDR3 is 17 residues. Trimming took 4 bases from V and 7 from J; bases not matched to a gene: 9. Looked up from germline, CDR1 is SGDLS and CDR2 is YYNGEE. Here the CDR3 DNA reads TGTGCCAGCAGCCAGGGACTAGCGGGAGTTGATAACGGGGAGCTGTTTTTT. Its protein is CASSQGLAGVDNGELFF.

This rearrangement joins TRBV20-1 to TRBJ1-4; no definite D call. Per the germline V gene, CDR1 is DFQATT and CDR2 is SNEGSKA (reference sequence). The CDR3 is 14 amino acids. With 6 bases removed from V and 0 bases from J, the gap between germline ends came to 11 bases. CDR3 bases: TGCAGTGCGGCATACGGATCAACTAATGAAAAACTGTTTTTT. Encoded protein: CSAAYGSTNEKLFF.

This clonotype was counted many times. The V gene is TRBV12-3 or TRBV12-4, the J gene TRBJ2-2, with TRBD1 matching 7 bases. There are 15 residues in the CDR3. The junction had 8 bases not matched to a gene; V was cut back by 6 bases and J by 4 bases. CDR3 amino acids: CASSPQGTSTGELFF. The CDR3 nucleotides are TGTGCCAGCAGCCCACAGGGGACATCCACCGGGGAGCTGTTTTTT.

This clonotype was detected only a few times. This chain links TRBV11-2 with TRBJ2-7, with 8 nucleotides matching TRBD1. Germline CDR1 reads SGHAT; CDR2 reads FQNNGV. The V gene end was trimmed by 1 base and the J gene end by 4 bases; junction bases not matched to a gene: 9. The CDR3 has 16 residues. CDR3 sequence: CASSLAPRTGNYEQYF. The CDR3 DNA follows: TGTGCCAGCAGCTTAGCCCCCCGGACAGGGAATTACGAGCAGTACTTC.

The chain couples TRBV29-1 to TRBJ1-2, with TRBD1 identical over 8 bases. In germline, CDR1 is SQVTM, CDR2 ANQGSEA. The length of the CDR3 is 16 residues. Germline trimming cut 3 bases from V and 4 bases from J; bases unmatched to any gene: 13. CDR3 sequence: CSVDRDRTSRGYGYTF. CDR3 DNA sequence: TGCAGCGTTGATAGGGACAGGACCTCCCGGGGCTATGGCTACACCTTC.

This clonotype was picked up many times. This sequence joins TRBV12-3 or TRBV12-4 and TRBJ1-1; unclear D gene. V was clipped by 6 bases and J by 5 bases, with 10 bases between them. This CDR3 region has 12 residues. CDR3 in amino acids: CASRIGWTEAFF. CDR3 sequence (DNA): TGTGCCAGCAGAATTGGGTGGACTGAAGCTTTCTTT.

The V and J genes are TRBV4-1 and TRBJ2-2; TRBD1 agrees at 7 bases. The CDR3 sequence is 14 residues long. V was pared by 6 bases and J by 4 bases, with 5 bases of the junction left unmatched. Germline CDR1 is MGHRA and CDR2 is YSYEKL. CDR3 bases: TGCGCCAGCAGAAAGGCAGGGGGCACCGGGGAGCTGTTTTTT. Amino acid sequence: CASRKAGGTGELFF.

This clonotype was picked up a small number of times. V usage is TRBV4-3 and J usage is TRBJ2-1; D possibly corresponds to TRBD2 (6 bases). Germline values: CDR1 LGHNA, CDR2 YSLEER. V lost 2 bases and J 7 bases, leaving 12 bases between the germline ends. The CDR3 runs to 14 residues. CDR3 nucleotide sequence: TGCGCCAGCAGCCAATCCCCTGGGGGGAATGAGCAGTTCTTC. Its protein product is CASSQSPGGNEQFF.

This sequence joins TRBV2 and TRBJ2-1, with 11 bases matching TRBD2. Germline V lookup: CDR1 SNHLY, CDR2 FYNNEI. With 8 bases clipped from V and 7 bases from J, the junction kept 7 bases outside the gene matches. There are 14 residues in the CDR3. Here the CDR3 DNA reads TGTGCCAGCGGTAGCGGGGGGGCGAGTAATGAGCAGTTCTTC. As protein: CASGSGGASNEQFF.

This rearrangement joins TRBV11-2 to TRBJ1-2; D gene unclear. V was cut by 4 bases and J by 0 bases, with 12 bases left in between. The CDR3 consists of 15 residues. Looked up from germline, CDR1 is SGHAT and CDR2 is FQNNGV. As DNA, the CDR3 is TGTGCCAGCAGCTCTGATTACATAGCTAACTATGGCTACACCTTC. This sequence encodes CASSSDYIANYGYTF.

The chain links TRBV7-9 to TRBJ1-4; maybe TRBD1 (6 bases). The germline V gene encodes CDR1 SEHNR and CDR2 FQNEAQ (reference sequence). The CDR3 covers 15 residues. V was cut by 3 bases and J by 7 bases, with 15 bases left in between. The CDR3 nucleotides are TGTGCCAGCAGCTTTGGGGGCGGCGTTATTGAAAAACTGTTTTTT. Translation: CASSFGGGVIEKLFF.

This clonotype was detected ten times or more. The V call is TRBV29-1, the J call TRBJ1-1; unclear D gene. The V end lost 3 bases, the J end lost 4 bases, and 3 bases lay between the germline ends. The CDR3 length is 10 residues. The germline gives CDR1 SQVTM, CDR2 ANQGSEA. CDR3 sequence: CSVDGTEAFF. In DNA form, the CDR3 reads TGCAGCGTTGATGGCACTGAAGCTTTCTTT.

This clonotype was counted a few times. V and J are TRBV20-1 and TRBJ1-6, with 8 nucleotides matching TRBD1. V lost 6 bases to trimming and J lost 6 bases; unmatched junction nucleotides: 10. Germline loops: CDR1 DFQATT, CDR2 SNEGSKA (reference sequence). This CDR3 has 15 residues. CDR3 residues: CSARGQGARNSPLHF. CDR3 sequence (DNA): TGCAGTGCAAGGGGCCAGGGGGCGCGTAATTCACCCCTCCACTTT.

The chain recombines TRBV18 with TRBJ1-2; 10 bases align to TRBD1. Per the germline V gene, CDR1 is KGHSH and CDR2 is LQKENI. Germline trimming cut 2 bases from V and 6 bases from J; bases unmatched to any gene: 9. CDR3 length: 16 residues. This CDR3 is CASSPSTRQGANGYTF. Written as DNA, the CDR3 is TGTGCCAGCTCACCATCCACTCGACAGGGGGCGAATGGCTACACCTTC.